This T cell receptor beta chain was captured by sequencing in a study of early T cells in non-severe SARS-CoV-2 infection. Study information: Bulk RNA taken from unsorted whole blood was sequenced, leaving chains unpaired.

Separate cDNA molecules each had unique molecular identifiers attached to them. Via MiXCR, TCRdb re-called the 5' RACE reads, giving one row per CDR3 protein. The sample has 55,000 to 65,000 distinct CDR3 sequences; 8.5% to 10% are singletons. Many counts were recorded for this clonotype. This receptor was taken from an adult who was a healthcare worker with PCR-confirmed SARS-CoV-2 infection or an uninfected control (not recorded which). Sequenced: whole blood.

CDR3 bases: TGTGCCAGCAGTTCCGAGAGCTCCTACGAGCAGTACTTC. Encoded protein: CASSSESSYEQYF. The V and J genes are TRBV28 and TRBJ2-7; D call uncertain. V lost 4 bases and J 0 bases, leaving 7 bases between the germline ends. The CDR3 length is 13 residues. Germline-derived CDR1 and CDR2 are MDHEN and SYDVKM.